This T cell receptor beta chain came from a study of cytomegalovirus exposure and HLA in healthy donors. Turning to the study itself: Approximately 200 million T cells yielded around 120 million unique TCR beta sequences in earlier analysis. Whole-study findings and limits: In a later analysis, about 17,000 TCR beta sequences were associated with HLA alleles at 0.05 false discovery rate.

PCR employed 60 Vbeta and 13 Jbeta primers. Data came from immunoSEQ multiplex PCR; TCRdb stores just in-frame clones and leaves some out. Among some 180,000 clones listed, roughly an eighth were seen once. Germline lookup yields CDR1 SGHRS and CDR2 YFSETQ. The CDR3 spans 17 residues. The ends were cut back, 6 bases at V and 4 bases at J, with 25 bases in the middle. Though nominally healthy at sampling, donors likely had unrecorded immune exposures. With respect to this clone: As yet, its antigen is unknown.

Input material: PBMCs. The chain is built from TRBV5-1 and TRBJ2-5; tentative D call: TRBD1 (6 bases). The sequence was collected from a man aged 50-59 years in good health and CMV-seropositive. The CDR3 protein is CASTSGFRRGGGETQYF. CDR3 in DNA: TGCGCCAGCACCTCCGGGTTCCGCAGGGGCGGCGGAGAGACCCAGTACTTC.